These 20 T cell receptor beta chains were all obtained from the same sample, sequenced in a study of blood T cell repertoires in COVID-19. Clones were sequenced by immunoSEQ multiplex PCR, and TCRdb holds only the in-frame ones, with some missing. The sample has over 150,000 clones; around 86% are singletons. What was sequenced was peripheral blood. The receptors here all came from a man in his forties with active or convalescent COVID-19.

V gene TRBV11-2 combines with J gene TRBJ1-2; D is unclear. Germline V CDR1 and CDR2: SGHAT, FQNNGV. V lost 5 bases and J lost 7, with 8 bases in between. The CDR3 spans 11 residues. In DNA form, the CDR3 reads TGTGCCAGCAGCACAAGCGGTGGCTACACCTTC. This translates into CASSTSGGYTF.

The J gene is TRBJ2-1, the V gene TRBV2; D not resolved. V was pared by 8 bases and J by 4 bases, with 12 bases between. The CDR3 consists of 13 residues. Germline CDR1 is SNHLY and CDR2 is FYNNEI. CDR3 region: CASYSLRYNEQFF. The CDR3 nucleotides read TGTGCCAGCTACAGCCTCCGATACAATGAGCAGTTCTTC.

This clone showed up just once. The rearrangement joins TRBV28 to TRBJ1-1; D is perhaps TRBD1 (5 bases). The length of the CDR3 is 16 residues. V lost 3 bases, J lost 2 bases, and 16 bases lay in between. Germline CDR1 MDHEN, CDR2 SYDVKM. Here the CDR3 reads CASSFRRGGANTEAFF. The CDR3 DNA is TGTGCCAGCAGTTTCCGTCGGGGAGGGGCAAACACTGAAGCTTTCTTT.

The chain combines TRBV14 with TRBJ2-3, with TRBD1 matching 9 bases. The germline CDR1 and CDR2 sequences are SGHDN and FVKESK. Trimming cost V 4 bases and J 3 bases; bases outside gene matches: 8. The CDR3 has 16 residues. The CDR3 is CASSPRQGEETDTQYF. The CDR3 region has the DNA TGTGCCAGCAGCCCCAGACAGGGGGAAGAGACAGATACGCAGTATTTT.

The CDR3 DNA reads as TGCGCCAGCAGCCATCCCAGACAGGGAGGAAACTATGGCTACACCTTC. Its protein product is CASSHPRQGGNYGYTF. The gene calls are TRBV4-1 and TRBJ1-2, with 7 bases that match TRBD1. V was pared by 3 bases and J by 2 bases, with 9 bases of the junction left unmatched. The CDR3 runs to 16 residues. The V gene's germline CDR1 is MGHRA and CDR2 YSYEKL.

In nucleotides, the CDR3 is TGTGCCAGCAGTCAAACCCGGATCCGGAGGACGAGCTCCTACGAGCAGTACTTC. Protein product: CASSQTRIRRTSSYEQYF. The rearrangement joins TRBV28 to TRBJ2-7; TRBD2 might be the D (5 bases). V shed 5 bases and J shed 0 bases, with 23 bases lying between them. From germline, CDR1 is MDHEN and CDR2 SYDVKM. The CDR3 loop spans 18 amino acids.

V gene TRBV3-1 (or the pseudogene TRBV3-2) combines with J gene TRBJ1-2, with 9 nucleotides matching TRBD1. The CDR3 runs to 23 residues. Trimming removed 3 bases from V and 4 bases from J; junction bases left unmatched: 30. The V gene's germline CDR1 is LGHDT and CDR2 YNNKEL (reference sequence). CDR3 sequence (DNA): TGTGCCAGCAGCCATATTATAAGTGGGGCGACCGGGACAGGGACCTCCTTTGGCTATGGCTACACCTTC. Residues: CASSHIISGATGTGTSFGYGYTF.

In its sample, this clone was seen once. The J gene is TRBJ2-3, the V gene TRBV28; 12 positions match TRBD2. This CDR3 is built from 16 residues. With V trimmed by 3 bases and J by 3 bases, 4 bases remained unmatched. Per germline, CDR1 MDHEN and CDR2 SYDVKM. CDR3 nucleotide sequence: TGTGCCAGCAGTTTGGGACTAGCGGGTCCTACAGATACGCAGTATTTT. It specifies CASSLGLAGPTDTQYF. The whole variable domain, remainder taken from reference TRBV28 and TRBJ2-3, is DVKVTQSSRYLVKRTGEKVFLECVQDMDHENMFWYRQDPGLGLRLIYFSYDVKMKEKGDIPEGYSVSREKKERFSLILESASTNQTSMYLCASSLGLAGPTDTQYFGPGTRLTVL.

The chain is built from TRBV5-1 and TRBJ1-5; D is unclear. CDR1 SGHRS and CDR2 YFSETQ come from the germline V gene. The germline V and J ends were trimmed by 0 bases and 1 base, with 8 bases remaining between them. The CDR3 contains 15 residues. The DNA for the CDR3 is TGCGCCAGCAGCTTGGGACAAACCAGCAATCAGCCCCAGCATTTT. Translation: CASSLGQTSNQPQHF.

J is TRBJ1-5 and V is TRBV5-8; tentative D call: TRBD1 (5 bases). CDR3 length: 15 residues. Trimming left V 4 bases short and J 3 bases short, with 14 bases between. CDR1 is SGHTS and CDR2 is YDEGEE in the germline V gene. The CDR3 is CASSIYRGNNQPQHF. As DNA, the CDR3 is TGTGCCAGCAGCATCTACCGGGGGAACAATCAGCCCCAGCATTTT.

CDR3 in amino acids: CASSPGGYNEQFF. For the CDR3, the DNA is TGTGCCAGCAGCCCTGGAGGCTACAATGAGCAGTTCTTC. The chain is built from TRBV11-1 and TRBJ2-1; a possible D gene is TRBD2 (5 bases). CDR1 SGHAT and CDR2 FQDESV come from the germline V gene (reference sequence). The CDR3 has 13 residues. Trimming removed 5 bases from V and 3 bases from J, with 8 bases in between.

CDR3 sequence (DNA): TGTGCCAGCAGTTATTCCCTCGACAGGGGACGGCCCTACGAGCAGTACTTC. Its protein product is CASSYSLDRGRPYEQYF. The gene calls are TRBV6-2 or TRBV6-3 and TRBJ2-7; 8 bases are a match to TRBD1. Trimming cost V 3 bases and J 2 bases; bases outside gene matches: 12. The CDR3 is 17 amino acids. Per germline, CDR1 MNHEY and CDR2 SVGEGT.

J is TRBJ2-5 and V is TRBV24-1, with TRBD1 identical over 7 bases. V lost 6 bases to trimming and J lost 0 bases; unmatched junction nucleotides: 3. The CDR3 extends over 14 amino acids. CDR1 KGHDR and CDR2 SFDVKD come from the germline V gene. The CDR3 DNA reads TGTGCCACCAGTACAGGGGAGAACCAAGAGACCCAGTACTTC. Its protein product is CATSTGENQETQYF.

The genes are TRBV29-1 and TRBJ1-1, with 7 bases that match TRBD1. The CDR3 runs to 17 residues. V was clipped by 1 base and J by 2 bases; unmatched bases: 13. Germline-derived CDR1 and CDR2 are SQVTM and ANQGSEA. CDR3 amino acids: CSVEAAMGQPDNTEAFF. The CDR3 DNA follows: TGCAGCGTTGAAGCAGCAATGGGACAGCCCGATAACACTGAAGCTTTCTTT.

This clone was seen once. This rearrangement joins TRBV4-1 to TRBJ2-7; 14 positions agree with TRBD2. This CDR3 is 16 amino acids long. CDR1 and CDR2 from the germline V gene are MGHRA and YSYEKL. Germline trimming cut 3 bases from V and 4 bases from J; bases unmatched to any gene: 5. The CDR3 region has the DNA TGCGCCAGCAGCCAGCTCGGGACTAGCGGGGGTTACGAGCAGTACTTC. Protein sequence: CASSQLGTSGGYEQYF.

The chain recombines TRBV5-6 with TRBJ1-4; D is perhaps TRBD1 (5 bases). This CDR3 has 15 residues. Between the trimmed V and J ends, which lost 1 base and 8 bases, there was a span of 15 bases. Germline CDR1 SGHDT, CDR2 YYEEEE. The CDR3 DNA reads TGTGCCAGCAGCTTGTCGGGGGGTCGGGAGGAAAAACTGTTTTTT. Amino acids: CASSLSGGREEKLFF.

The chain couples TRBV19 to TRBJ1-4; D uncertain. CDR3 length: 14 residues. Germline lookup yields CDR1 LNHDA and CDR2 SQIVND (reference sequence). V shed 4 bases and J shed 1 base, with 7 bases lying between them. CDR3 coding DNA: TGTGCCAGTAGTAACGGAGGAACTAATGAAAAACTGTTTTTT. It is translated as CASSNGGTNEKLFF.

This clone was seen only once. V gene TRBV6-1 combines with J gene TRBJ2-7; the match to TRBD2 covers 9 bases. The CDR3 covers 15 residues. CDR1 and CDR2 (germline): MNHNS, SASEGT. V gave up 2 bases and J gave up 5 bases; unmatched junction bases: 7. The CDR3 DNA sequence: TGTGCCAGCAGTGAAAGTGTCGCTAGCGGGGACGAGCAGTACTTC. It translates to CASSESVASGDEQYF.

The rearrangement links TRBV3-1 (or the pseudogene TRBV3-2) to TRBJ2-1, with TRBD2 identical over 11 bases. Germline assignment: CDR1 LGHDT and CDR2 YNNKEL (reference sequence). The CDR3 totals 14 residues. J lost 9 bases, V lost 3 bases, and 4 bases had no gene match. CDR3 loop: CASSQGLAVGEQFF. The CDR3 coding sequence is TGTGCCAGCAGCCAGGGACTAGCGGTTGGTGAGCAGTTCTTC.

This clone was counted between two and nine times. In DNA form, the CDR3 reads TGTGCCACCAGCAGAGATCCAGGGCGACAGGAAAAACTGTTTTTT. Protein product: CATSRDPGRQEKLFF. The V and J genes are TRBV15 and TRBJ1-4, with D perhaps matching TRBD1 (5 bases). V gave up 0 bases and J gave up 8 bases, with 13 bases separating them. This CDR3 region has 15 residues. Germline values: CDR1 LNHNV, CDR2 YYDKDF (reference sequence).